These T cell receptor beta chains were read from a single sample in a study of T cells in localized non-small cell lung cancer. Profiling relied on immunoSEQ multiplex PCR, and the TCRdb table lists in-frame clones only, not all of them. The data contain about 62,000 clones, about four fifths of them singletons. The sequencing here drew on PBMCs, taken before any cancer treatment. The receptors here all came from a man between 40 and 70 years old with stage II lung adenocarcinoma. Each CDR3 is given with its conserved first and last residue. D genes are given only for firm matches. Clone size is not always given. Where it is, it says once, few, many or a class for expanded clones.

clone_size: medium-sized; v_call: TRBV25-1; j_call: TRBJ2-7; d_call: TRBD2; cdr3_nt: TGTGCCAGCAGTGGACTAGCGGACTCCTACGAGCAGTACTTC; cdr3_aa: CASSGLADSYEQYF
clone_size: .; v_call: TRBV5-6; j_call: TRBJ1-5; d_call: .; cdr3_nt: TGTGCCAGCAGCTTGGCCGGCAGGAATAGCAATCAGCCCCAGCATTTT; cdr3_aa: CASSLAGRNSNQPQHF
clone_size: .; v_call: TRBV4-1; j_call: TRBJ2-1; d_call: .; cdr3_nt: TGCGCCAGCAGCCAAGATCGGGTGGGAGCCGCCTACAATGAGCAGTTCTTC; cdr3_aa: CASSQDRVGAAYNEQFF
clone_size: once; v_call: TRBV2; j_call: TRBJ2-7; d_call: .; cdr3_nt: TGTGCCAGCAGAGGGATCTCCTACGAGCAGTACTTC; cdr3_aa: CASRGISYEQYF
clone_size: .; v_call: TRBV27; j_call: TRBJ1-1; d_call: .; cdr3_nt: TGTGCCAGCAGAGCAGGGAACACTGAAGCTTTCTTT; cdr3_aa: CASRAGNTEAFF
clone_size: .; v_call: TRBV6-5; j_call: TRBJ1-2; d_call: .; cdr3_nt: TGTGCCAGCAGTTACTCGTACCAGGGTGGTGGCTACACCTTC; cdr3_aa: CASSYSYQGGGYTF
clone_size: once; v_call: TRBV7-3; j_call: TRBJ2-3; d_call: .; cdr3_nt: TGTGCCAGCAGCCCATCGGGACATCTTGTTAGCACAGATACGCAGTATTTT; cdr3_aa: CASSPSGHLVSTDTQYF
clone_size: .; v_call: TRBV7-2; j_call: TRBJ2-4; d_call: .; cdr3_nt: TGTGCCAGCAGCCCCAGGGCGGACTGGGCATTAGCCAAAAACATTCAGTACTTC; cdr3_aa: CASSPRADWALAKNIQYF
clone_size: .; v_call: TRBV7-7; j_call: TRBJ2-5; d_call: TRBD1; cdr3_nt: TGTGCTAGCAGCTTAACAACAGGGGGCTGGGAGACCCAGTACTTC; cdr3_aa: CASSLTTGGWETQYF
clone_size: .; v_call: TRBV5-1; j_call: TRBJ2-1; d_call: .; cdr3_nt: TGCGCCAGCACCTTCTCGAGGGAAGTGGGTGAGCAGTTCTTC; cdr3_aa: CASTFSREVGEQFF
clone_size: .; v_call: TRBV7-9; j_call: TRBJ2-1; d_call: .; cdr3_nt: TGTGCCAGCAGCTTAGACGTTGGTGGTAGGGGATCATACAATGAGCAGTTCTTC; cdr3_aa: CASSLDVGGRGSYNEQFF
clone_size: .; v_call: TRBV4-2; j_call: TRBJ1-2; d_call: TRBD1; cdr3_nt: TGTGCCAGCAGCCAAGATAGGACAGGGGGCTATGGCTACACCTTC; cdr3_aa: CASSQDRTGGYGYTF
clone_size: .; v_call: TRBV5-6; j_call: TRBJ2-5; d_call: .; cdr3_nt: TGTGCCAGCAGCCGTATCCAGTACTTC; cdr3_aa: CASSRIQYF
clone_size: once; v_call: TRBV30; j_call: TRBJ1-1; d_call: TRBD1; cdr3_nt: TGTGCCTGGGACAGGGGGCGAAACACTGAAGCTTTCTTT; cdr3_aa: CAWDRGRNTEAFF
clone_size: .; v_call: TRBV29-1; j_call: TRBJ1-4; d_call: .; cdr3_nt: TGCAGCGCACGGCAGGATGGAGGAGCTAATGAAAAACTGTTTTTT; cdr3_aa: CSARQDGGANEKLFF
clone_size: .; v_call: TRBV6-1; j_call: TRBJ2-3; d_call: .; cdr3_nt: TGTGCCAGCAGTAGTATCAGGGGAGATACGCAGTATTTT; cdr3_aa: CASSSIRGDTQYF
clone_size: .; v_call: TRBV10-3; j_call: TRBJ1-5; d_call: .; cdr3_nt: TGTGCCATCAGTGAACGAGGGGGCAATCAGCCCCAGCATTTT; cdr3_aa: CAISERGGNQPQHF
clone_size: many; v_call: TRBV7-9; j_call: TRBJ2-2; d_call: TRBD1; cdr3_nt: TGTGCCAGCAGCTTGCCACTCGGACAGGCTAACACCGGGGAGCTGTTTTTT; cdr3_aa: CASSLPLGQANTGELFF
clone_size: few; v_call: TRBV18; j_call: TRBJ1-2; d_call: .; cdr3_nt: TGTGCCAGCTCACCAGAAGTCCAGTACGGCTACACCTTC; cdr3_aa: CASSPEVQYGYTF
clone_size: .; v_call: TRBV12-1; j_call: TRBJ2-5; d_call: .; cdr3_nt: TGTGCCAGCAGTAGGAGGACTAGCGGGAGGGCCTCCAAAGAGACCCAGTACTTC; cdr3_aa: CASSRRTSGRASKETQYF
clone_size: few; v_call: TRBV7-2; j_call: TRBJ1-3; d_call: TRBD1; cdr3_nt: TGTGCCAGCAGCTTAGCGGCCACAGGGGGGGGAAACACCATATATTTT; cdr3_aa: CASSLAATGGGNTIYF
clone_size: .; v_call: TRBV29-1; j_call: TRBJ1-2; d_call: TRBD1; cdr3_nt: TGCAGTTTACCGGGACAGGGGGCCTATGGCTACACCTTC; cdr3_aa: CSLPGQGAYGYTF
clone_size: .; v_call: TRBV27; j_call: TRBJ2-5; d_call: .; cdr3_nt: TGTGCCAGCACCCCTCCCCGTCAGGAAGTCCAAGAGACCCAGTACTTC; cdr3_aa: CASTPPRQEVQETQYF
clone_size: .; v_call: TRBV18; j_call: TRBJ2-1; d_call: .; cdr3_nt: TGTGCCAGCTCACCACCTTCAGGGGATTTTCTCTACAATGAGCAGTTCTTC; cdr3_aa: CASSPPSGDFLYNEQFF
clone_size: few; v_call: TRBV19; j_call: TRBJ1-1; d_call: TRBD1; cdr3_nt: TGTGCCAGTAGTAAGAGGACAGGGGGCGTCCTGAGCACTGAAGCTTTCTTT; cdr3_aa: CASSKRTGGVLSTEAFF
clone_size: .; v_call: TRBV9; j_call: TRBJ2-1; d_call: TRBD1; cdr3_nt: TGTGCCAGCAGCGTTCACAGGGGCCCCTACAATGAGCAGTTCTTC; cdr3_aa: CASSVHRGPYNEQFF
clone_size: .; v_call: TRBV19; j_call: TRBJ1-2; d_call: TRBD1; cdr3_nt: TGTGCCAGTAGTGCCCGAAGGGACAGGGGCAATGGCTACACCTTC; cdr3_aa: CASSARRDRGNGYTF
clone_size: .; v_call: TRBV18; j_call: TRBJ2-5; d_call: .; cdr3_nt: TGTGCCAGCTCACCACGTGAAGTTCCTCGGGAGACCCAGTACTTC; cdr3_aa: CASSPREVPRETQYF
clone_size: medium-sized; v_call: TRBV9; j_call: TRBJ2-7; d_call: .; cdr3_nt: TGTGCCAGCAGCGTAGCGGCGGGGCAAAGCTCCTACGAGCAGTACTTC; cdr3_aa: CASSVAAGQSSYEQYF
clone_size: .; v_call: TRBV5-1; j_call: TRBJ2-1; d_call: TRBD2; cdr3_nt: TGCGCCAGCAGTCCCAGCGGGAGCGGGCAGTTCTTC; cdr3_aa: CASSPSGSGQFF
clone_size: .; v_call: TRBV6-5; j_call: TRBJ1-1; d_call: TRBD1; cdr3_nt: TGTGCCAGCACTTATTGGACAGGGGGGATAAACACTGAAGCTTTCTTT; cdr3_aa: CASTYWTGGINTEAFF
clone_size: .; v_call: TRBV7-9; j_call: TRBJ1-2; d_call: .; cdr3_nt: TGTGCCAGCAGCTTAGAAGTGAAAATGGGGAACTATGGCTACACCTTC; cdr3_aa: CASSLEVKMGNYGYTF
clone_size: .; v_call: TRBV4-3; j_call: TRBJ2-3; d_call: .; cdr3_nt: TGCGCCAGCAGCCAAGGAGGTAGCACAGATACGCAGTATTTT; cdr3_aa: CASSQGGSTDTQYF
clone_size: medium-sized; v_call: TRBV4-1; j_call: TRBJ2-7; d_call: .; cdr3_nt: TGCGCCAGCAGCCAAGAATCGGAAGCGCACGAGCAGTACTTC; cdr3_aa: CASSQESEAHEQYF
clone_size: many; v_call: TRBV5-1; j_call: TRBJ1-1; d_call: .; cdr3_nt: TGCGCCAGCAGCCCCACACCCAACACTGAAGCTTTCTTT; cdr3_aa: CASSPTPNTEAFF
clone_size: .; v_call: TRBV18; j_call: TRBJ2-3; d_call: .; cdr3_nt: TGTGCCAGCTCACCACCGAACACAGATACGCAGTATTTT; cdr3_aa: CASSPPNTDTQYF
clone_size: .; v_call: TRBV19; j_call: TRBJ2-1; d_call: .; cdr3_nt: TGTGCCAGTAGTTCCCCCATCCCGAATGAGCAGTTCTTC; cdr3_aa: CASSSPIPNEQFF
clone_size: .; v_call: TRBV19; j_call: TRBJ2-3; d_call: TRBD1; cdr3_nt: TGTGCCAGTCAAGCCGGGACAGGGGACACAGATACGCAGTATTTT; cdr3_aa: CASQAGTGDTDTQYF
clone_size: .; v_call: TRBV7-8; j_call: TRBJ2-7; d_call: .; cdr3_nt: TGTGCCAGCAGCTCTCGACCCCAATACGAGCAGTACTTC; cdr3_aa: CASSSRPQYEQYF
clone_size: .; v_call: TRBV27; j_call: TRBJ2-2; d_call: .; cdr3_nt: TGTGCCAGCAGTTGGGTCGAGACCACCGGGGAGCTGTTTTTT; cdr3_aa: CASSWVETTGELFF
clone_size: .; v_call: TRBV5-1; j_call: TRBJ1-1; d_call: TRBD1; cdr3_nt: TGCGCCAGCAGCTTGGTAGACAGGGGGGGCACTGAAGCTTTCTTT; cdr3_aa: CASSLVDRGGTEAFF
clone_size: .; v_call: TRBV29-1; j_call: TRBJ2-2; d_call: .; cdr3_nt: TGCAGCGTCGAGGAGCCCGGGGAGCTGTTTTTT; cdr3_aa: CSVEEPGELFF
clone_size: .; v_call: TRBV7-2; j_call: TRBJ2-7; d_call: .; cdr3_nt: TGTGCCAGCAGCTCAGCGATAAGCTCCTACGAGCAGTACTTC; cdr3_aa: CASSSAISSYEQYF
clone_size: few; v_call: TRBV6-6; j_call: TRBJ2-1; d_call: TRBD2; cdr3_nt: TGTGCCAGCAGCTGGGGGGGGACCGATGAGCAGTTCTTC; cdr3_aa: CASSWGGTDEQFF
clone_size: .; v_call: TRBV4-2; j_call: TRBJ2-3; d_call: TRBD2; cdr3_nt: TGTGCCAGCAGCGGAACTAGCGGAACGTTGGATACGCAGTATTTT; cdr3_aa: CASSGTSGTLDTQYF
clone_size: .; v_call: TRBV6-5; j_call: TRBJ1-5; d_call: .; cdr3_nt: TGTGCCAGCAGTTACAGGGGCCAGCGGCCCCAGCATTTT; cdr3_aa: CASSYRGQRPQHF
clone_size: .; v_call: TRBV6-5; j_call: TRBJ1-3; d_call: .; cdr3_nt: TGTGCCAGCAGTTATAGTTCCTTTCCGGGAAACACCATATATTTT; cdr3_aa: CASSYSSFPGNTIYF
clone_size: once; v_call: TRBV11-3; j_call: TRBJ2-1; d_call: TRBD2; cdr3_nt: TGTGCCAGCAGATTCAATAGCGGGAGTAATGAGCAGTTCTTC; cdr3_aa: CASRFNSGSNEQFF
clone_size: few; v_call: TRBV5-8; j_call: TRBJ2-4; d_call: .; cdr3_nt: TGTGCCAGCAGCTTGAAGGGAAGACGGAACATTCAGTACTTC; cdr3_aa: CASSLKGRRNIQYF
clone_size: .; v_call: TRBV5-1; j_call: TRBJ1-2; d_call: .; cdr3_nt: TGCGCCAGCAGCTTGCCGACAGAAGGCGATGGCTACACCTTC; cdr3_aa: CASSLPTEGDGYTF
clone_size: .; v_call: TRBV7-9; j_call: TRBJ2-1; d_call: TRBD2; cdr3_nt: TGTGCCCCGAGGGGAGGGCCGGCCTACAATGAGCAGTTCTTC; cdr3_aa: CAPRGGPAYNEQFF
clone_size: .; v_call: TRBV6-1; j_call: TRBJ1-4; d_call: TRBD1; cdr3_nt: TGTGCCAGCAGAATACAGGGGGCTGGTAATGAAAAACTGTTTTTT; cdr3_aa: CASRIQGAGNEKLFF
clone_size: .; v_call: TRBV7-2; j_call: TRBJ2-1; d_call: .; cdr3_nt: TGTGCCAGCAGCTTACCCTCTTACAATGAGCAGTTCTTC; cdr3_aa: CASSLPSYNEQFF
clone_size: .; v_call: TRBV11-3; j_call: TRBJ2-1; d_call: TRBD2; cdr3_nt: TGTGCCAGCAGCCGGGGAGGGCCGTCCTACAATGAGCAGTTCTTC; cdr3_aa: CASSRGGPSYNEQFF
clone_size: .; v_call: TRBV9; j_call: TRBJ2-1; d_call: TRBD2; cdr3_nt: TGTGCCAGCAGCCTTAGCGGGAGGAACTGGAATGAGCAGTTCTTC; cdr3_aa: CASSLSGRNWNEQFF